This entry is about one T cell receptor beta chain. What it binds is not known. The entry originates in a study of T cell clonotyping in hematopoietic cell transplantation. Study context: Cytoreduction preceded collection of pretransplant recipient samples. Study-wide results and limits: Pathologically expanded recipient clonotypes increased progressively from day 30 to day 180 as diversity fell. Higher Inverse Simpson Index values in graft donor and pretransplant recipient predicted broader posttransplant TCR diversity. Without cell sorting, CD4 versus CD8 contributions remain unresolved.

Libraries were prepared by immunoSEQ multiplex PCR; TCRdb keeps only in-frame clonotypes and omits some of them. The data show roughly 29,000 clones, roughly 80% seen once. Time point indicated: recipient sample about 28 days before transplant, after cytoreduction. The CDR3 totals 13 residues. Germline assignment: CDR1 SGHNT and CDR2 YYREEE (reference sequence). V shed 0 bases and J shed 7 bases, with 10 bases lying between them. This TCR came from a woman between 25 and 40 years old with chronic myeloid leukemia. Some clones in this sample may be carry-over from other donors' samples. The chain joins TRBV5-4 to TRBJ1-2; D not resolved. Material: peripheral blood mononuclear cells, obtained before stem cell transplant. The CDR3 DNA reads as TGTGCCAGCAGCTTGGAAGGGCTAAGTGGCTACACCTTC. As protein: CASSLEGLSGYTF.